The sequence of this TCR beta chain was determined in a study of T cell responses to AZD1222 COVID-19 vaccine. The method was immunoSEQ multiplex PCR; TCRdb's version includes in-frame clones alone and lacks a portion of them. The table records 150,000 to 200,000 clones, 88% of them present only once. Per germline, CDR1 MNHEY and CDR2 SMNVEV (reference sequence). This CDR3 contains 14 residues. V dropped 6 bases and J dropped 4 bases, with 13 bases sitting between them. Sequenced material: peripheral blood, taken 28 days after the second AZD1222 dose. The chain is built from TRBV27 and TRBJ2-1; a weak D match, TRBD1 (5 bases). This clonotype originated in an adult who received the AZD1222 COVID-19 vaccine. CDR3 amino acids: CASSLARQYNEQFF. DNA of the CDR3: TGTGCCAGCAGCTTAGCCAGACAGTACAATGAGCAGTTCTTC.